Listed below are T cell receptor beta chains from one sample, sequenced in a study of blood T cell repertoires in COVID-19. Clones were read by immunoSEQ multiplex PCR, and TCRdb kept only the in-frame ones, dropping some. This table has over 45,000 clones, roughly 91% appearing once. The sample was peripheral blood. All receptors come from a man aged 50 to 60 with active COVID-19. CDR3s include the opening cysteine and the closing phenylalanine or tryptophan. The order of the fields is J gene, V gene, CDR3 protein.

j_call: TRBJ2-1
v_call: TRBV18
cdr3_aa: CASSPPSETSGKDEQFF

j_call: TRBJ2-7
v_call: TRBV6-5
cdr3_aa: CASTKPGTDYEQYF

j_call: TRBJ1-1
v_call: TRBV3-1/TRBV3-2
cdr3_aa: CASSQALGGNTEAFF

j_call: TRBJ2-7
v_call: TRBV27
cdr3_aa: CASSLARGLQAYEQYF

j_call: TRBJ2-5
v_call: TRBV7-6
cdr3_aa: CASSLDRGHQETQYF

j_call: TRBJ2-1
v_call: TRBV7-9
cdr3_aa: CASSEGWSGLADNEQFF

j_call: TRBJ2-5
v_call: TRBV7-2
cdr3_aa: CASSLVGVSPGETQYF

j_call: TRBJ2-1
v_call: TRBV6-5
cdr3_aa: CASSSLAASSYNEQFF

j_call: TRBJ1-5
v_call: TRBV25-1
cdr3_aa: CASRGTGVIQPQHF

j_call: TRBJ2-2
v_call: TRBV6-5
cdr3_aa: CASRGTGRGELFF

j_call: TRBJ2-7
v_call: TRBV5-1
cdr3_aa: CASRRGGPYEQYF

j_call: TRBJ2-6
v_call: TRBV5-1
cdr3_aa: CASSFTAAGAGANVLTF

j_call: TRBJ2-5
v_call: TRBV19
cdr3_aa: CASQAGQETQYF

j_call: TRBJ2-1
v_call: TRBV4-2
cdr3_aa: CASSHVKESSYNEQFF

j_call: TRBJ1-1
v_call: TRBV4-3
cdr3_aa: CASSQSTGRGVVAFF

j_call: TRBJ2-3
v_call: TRBV10-3
cdr3_aa: CAISPSGSGRGGPTDTQYF

j_call: TRBJ1-2
v_call: TRBV2
cdr3_aa: CASTREGSGDGYTF

j_call: TRBJ1-4
v_call: TRBV21-1
cdr3_aa: CASSRPSGTVIEKLFF

j_call: TRBJ1-4
v_call: TRBV3-1/TRBV3-2
cdr3_aa: CASSQSRFNEKLFF

j_call: TRBJ2-5
v_call: TRBV7-9
cdr3_aa: CASSLVTGRETQYF

j_call: TRBJ1-4
v_call: TRBV7-8
cdr3_aa: CASSSDRFFLNEKLFF

j_call: TRBJ2-1
v_call: TRBV7-9
cdr3_aa: CASSTSTGGPYNEQFF

j_call: TRBJ2-7
v_call: TRBV25-1
cdr3_aa: CASSKWTGAEEEQYF

j_call: TRBJ1-5
v_call: TRBV2
cdr3_aa: CASSGKDRNQPQHF

j_call: TRBJ2-5
v_call: TRBV5-4
cdr3_aa: CASSILAKETQYF

j_call: TRBJ2-7
v_call: TRBV5-1
cdr3_aa: CASSSSGTEQYF

j_call: TRBJ1-1
v_call: TRBV9
cdr3_aa: CASSAWDRVTEAFF

j_call: TRBJ1-1
v_call: TRBV7-9
cdr3_aa: CASSLGALPTEAFF

j_call: TRBJ1-5
v_call: TRBV5-6
cdr3_aa: CASSLAGRGFDQPQHF

j_call: TRBJ2-1
v_call: TRBV30
cdr3_aa: CAWRLSGRRNEQFF

j_call: TRBJ2-1
v_call: TRBV4-1
cdr3_aa: CASSQDEALDEQFF

j_call: TRBJ2-3
v_call: TRBV19
cdr3_aa: CASTWTSGGSTDTQYF

j_call: TRBJ2-3
v_call: TRBV30
cdr3_aa: CAWSEPGLATHRYAVF

j_call: TRBJ2-3
v_call: TRBV18
cdr3_aa: CASSPLEGRTDTQYF

j_call: TRBJ1-4
v_call: TRBV5-1
cdr3_aa: CASSLGQTATNEKLFF

j_call: TRBJ1-6
v_call: TRBV19
cdr3_aa: CASSIEGLKSPLHF

j_call: TRBJ2-5
v_call: TRBV5-1
cdr3_aa: CASVRDRFQETQYF

j_call: TRBJ2-7
v_call: TRBV7-9
cdr3_aa: CASSLPSSYEQYF

j_call: TRBJ2-3
v_call: TRBV29-1
cdr3_aa: CSVAGTSGRTSTDTQYF

j_call: TRBJ2-1
v_call: TRBV10-3
cdr3_aa: CAISDWVLSGGNEQFF

j_call: TRBJ1-6
v_call: TRBV18
cdr3_aa: CASSLRTGGDSPLHF

j_call: TRBJ1-3
v_call: TRBV9
cdr3_aa: CASSEGQISGNTIYF

j_call: TRBJ2-7
v_call: TRBV13
cdr3_aa: CASSSGGLAELEQYF

j_call: TRBJ1-2
v_call: TRBV7-8
cdr3_aa: CASSLAGVVGYTF

j_call: TRBJ2-7
v_call: TRBV6-1
cdr3_aa: CASSELDSNWAYEQYF

j_call: TRBJ2-3
v_call: TRBV5-1
cdr3_aa: CASSVGESTDTQYF

j_call: TRBJ1-4
v_call: TRBV28
cdr3_aa: CASSTAGTGDEKLFF

j_call: TRBJ1-1
v_call: TRBV11-3
cdr3_aa: CASSLNAGRTEAFF

j_call: TRBJ2-5
v_call: TRBV3-1/TRBV3-2
cdr3_aa: CASSPPGGMETQYF

j_call: TRBJ2-7
v_call: TRBV6-1
cdr3_aa: CASSDRQPEQYF

j_call: TRBJ1-4
v_call: TRBV4-1
cdr3_aa: CASSQNHADEKLFF

j_call: TRBJ2-7
v_call: TRBV5-1
cdr3_aa: CASSLETGRGINEQYF

j_call: TRBJ1-5
v_call: TRBV19
cdr3_aa: CASTDSLGNQPQHF

j_call: TRBJ2-7
v_call: TRBV12-5
cdr3_aa: CASGLVLGSSYEQYF